This T cell receptor beta chain was profiled in a study of low-dose radiotherapy and immunotherapy resistance in tumors. This clonotype has a count of ten or more. Gene-specific TRAV and TRBV primers were used for first-strand cDNA, covering alpha and beta chains. The authors amplified TCRs for around 20 PCR cycles with a constant-region primer and a V-primer adapter. MiXCR, applied by TCRdb to the reads, yields one record per CDR3 protein. Here the sample spans tens of thousands of distinct CDR3 sequences, 9% to 9.5% being singletons. The germline gives CDR1 SGHTA, CDR2 FQGTGA. The germline V and J ends were trimmed by 5 bases and 3 bases, with 4 bases remaining between them. The CDR3 sequence is 12 residues long. Time point noted: before trial treatment.

Sequencing used PBMCs, obtained before treatment. The rearrangement uses TRBV7-3 and TRBJ2-2, with D unresolved. The clonotype was recovered from a male donor with prostate cancer. CDR3 region: CASSQYTGELFF. The CDR3 coding sequence is TGTGCCAGCAGCCAATACACCGGGGAGCTGTTTTTT. Full variable domain (outside the CDR3, taken from reference TRBV7-3 and TRBJ2-2): GAGVSQTPSNKVTEKGKYVELRCDPISGHTALYWYRQSLGQGPEFLIYFQGTGAADDSGLPNDRFFAVRPEGSVSTLKIQRTERGDSAVYLCASSQYTGELFFGEGSRLTVL.